The 32 T cell receptor beta chains given below trace back to one sample, sequenced in a study of neurological immune-mediated disorders. TCRdb called the 5' RACE reads again in MiXCR, with one record for every CDR3 protein. The sample holds over 45,000 distinct CDR3 sequences, around 3.4% seen once. The sequencing input was PBMCs. The receptor source for this set is a man aged 35 to 55 with multiple sclerosis.

This clonotype has only a few counts. A read error is likely, as this CDR3 ends without the conserved phenylalanine or tryptophan. V usage is TRBV5-1 and J usage is TRBJ2-5; tentative D call: TRBD2 (6 bases). The germline V and J ends were trimmed by 1 base and 1 base, with 11 bases remaining between them. The CDR3 covers 15 residues. Germline values: CDR1 SGHRS, CDR2 YFSETQ. The CDR3 loop is CASSLRPGAQETQYN. The CDR3 bases are TGCGCCAGCAGCTTGCGTCCGGGAGCCCAAGAGACCCAGTACAAC.

This clonotype was counted at least ten times. CDR3 in DNA: TGCGCCAGCAGGCAGGGGTTCCAAGAGACCCAGTACTTC. Protein product: CASRQGFQETQYF. The J gene is TRBJ2-5, the V gene TRBV5-1; D may be TRBD1 (6 bases). The ends were cut back, 5 bases at V and 1 base at J, with 9 bases in the middle. Germline-derived CDR1 and CDR2 are SGHRS and YFSETQ. The CDR3 has 13 amino acids. The whole variable domain, filled in from reference TRBV5-1 and TRBJ2-5, reads KAGVTQTPRYLIKTRGQQVTLSCSPISGHRSVSWYQQTPGQGLQFLFEYFSETQRNKGNFPGRFSGRQFSNSRSEMNVSTLELGDSALYLCASRQGFQETQYFGPGTRLLVL.

In its sample, this clonotype was seen many times. CDR3 amino acids: CSASAGGAEEQYF. CDR3 nucleotide sequence: TGCAGTGCCTCAGCGGGGGGGGCAGAAGAGCAGTACTTC. The rearrangement joins TRBV20-1 to TRBJ2-7; TRBD2 aligns across 10 bases. With V trimmed by 6 bases and J by 7 bases, 9 bases remained unmatched. Germline-derived CDR1 and CDR2 are DFQATT and SNEGSKA (reference sequence). This CDR3 has 13 amino acids.

This clonotype was seen ten or more times. The chain employs TRBV29-1 and TRBJ2-2; D possibly corresponds to TRBD2 (5 bases). Deletions cut 3 bases from V and 0 bases from J, with 8 bases between. In germline, CDR1 is SQVTM, CDR2 ANQGSEA. The CDR3 runs 14 residues. CDR3 sequence (DNA): TGCAGCGTTGAGTCCGGGGCGAACACCGGGGAGCTGTTTTTT. Translation gives CSVESGANTGELFF.

At least ten counts were recorded for this clonotype. V gene TRBV5-1 combines with J gene TRBJ2-3; D unclear. V was trimmed by 1 base and J by 6 bases, leaving 9 bases between them. CDR3 size: 13 residues. Germline values: CDR1 SGHRS, CDR2 YFSETQ. The CDR3 bases are TGCGCCAGCAGCTTGTTTACCGAGGATACGCAGTATTTT. Its protein product is CASSLFTEDTQYF.

This clonotype was counted many times. This chain joins TRBV5-6 and TRBJ2-2; D remains ambiguous. The CDR3 sequence is 13 residues long. V was cut by 2 bases and J by 5 bases, with 7 bases left in between. Germline values: CDR1 SGHDT, CDR2 YYEEEE. The CDR3 loop reads CASSFSSTGELFF. The CDR3 DNA follows: TGTGCCAGCAGCTTTTCATCGACCGGGGAGCTGTTTTTT.

The table lists this clonotype with many counts. The genes are TRBV20-1 and TRBJ2-5; D not certain. V was shortened by 3 bases and J by 5 bases, with 19 bases between the two germline ends. The CDR3 is made up of 15 amino acids. The germline V gene encodes CDR1 DFQATT and CDR2 SNEGSKA (reference sequence). CDR3 nucleotides: TGCAGTGCTAGGTCGGCGTTTTATGCATGGGAGACCCAGTACTTC. The encoded protein is CSARSAFYAWETQYF.

This clonotype was counted many times. An end of the junction does not agree with germline; a read error may underlie this. This chain links TRBV20-1 with TRBJ1-1, with D maybe TRBD1 (6 bases). The CDR3 sequence is 15 residues long. The germline V gene encodes CDR1 DFQATT and CDR2 SNEGSKA (reference sequence). For the CDR3, the DNA is TGCAGTCCTAGGACGGGCGGGGGCATGAACACTGAAGCTTTCTTT. Translated: CSPRTGGGMNTEAFF.

This clonotype was observed many times. The chain recombines TRBV28 with TRBJ1-1, with D unresolved. Germline CDR1 reads MDHEN; CDR2 reads SYDVKM. This CDR3 region has 15 residues. The V and J ends lost 4 bases and 5 bases respectively, with 17 bases between them. The CDR3 sequence is CASSSAAMQRTEAFF. The CDR3 bases are TGTGCCAGCAGTTCCGCTGCGATGCAGCGAACTGAAGCTTTCTTT.

This clonotype was detected ten times or more. At one end the junction does not follow the germline gene, possibly because of a read error. This chain links TRBV11-2 with TRBJ1-5, with D perhaps TRBD1 (5 bases). This CDR3 spans 13 amino acids. Germline values: CDR1 SGHAT, CDR2 FQNNGV. CDR3 DNA sequence: TGTGCCAGCAGCTTAGATCTCCGGGACCCCTTATATTTT. It is translated as CASSLDLRDPLYF. Filled out from reference TRBV11-2 and TRBJ1-5, the complete variable domain reads EAGVAQSPRYKIIEKRQSVAFWCNPISGHATLYWYQQILGQGPKLLIQFQNNGVVDDSQLPKDRFSAERLKGVDSTLKIQPAKLEDSAVYLCASSLDLRDPLYFGDGTRLSIL.

This clonotype was picked up many times. CDR3 sequence reads: CSVRTPSYEQYF. The CDR3 DNA sequence: TGCAGCGTTCGGACTCCTTCCTACGAGCAGTACTTC. This rearrangement joins TRBV29-1 to TRBJ2-7; D perhaps matches TRBD2 (5 bases). Germline lookup yields CDR1 SQVTM and CDR2 ANQGSEA. The CDR3 has 12 amino acids. Trimming left V 5 bases short and J 1 base short, with 9 bases between.

The sample holds many counts of this clonotype. The V call is TRBV5-1, the J call TRBJ2-3, with 13 bases identical to TRBD2. From germline, CDR1 is SGHRS and CDR2 YFSETQ. The J segment lost 2 bases and the V segment lost 3 bases, leaving 6 bases of the junction unmatched. CDR3 length equals 17 residues. Written as DNA, the CDR3 is TGCGCCAGCAGCTCCCGGACTAGCGGGGGTGTCACAGATACGCAGTATTTT. Translating it yields CASSSRTSGGVTDTQYF.

The genes are TRBV5-1 and TRBJ2-7; D is perhaps TRBD1 or TRBD2 (6 bases each). The germline V gene encodes CDR1 SGHRS and CDR2 YFSETQ. CDR3 length equals 16 residues. The V end was cut by 4 bases, the J end by 4 bases, with 21 bases between. The DNA of the CDR3 is TGCGCCAGCAGCCCTCAGGGGAGGACACTTCAATACGAGCAGTACTTC. Its protein product is CASSPQGRTLQYEQYF.

Ten or more counts support this clonotype. The chain is built from TRBV4-1 and TRBJ2-5, with TRBD1 as a possible D gene (5 bases). The CDR3 is made up of 15 amino acids. V gave up 1 base and J gave up 1 base, with 10 bases separating them. In germline, CDR1 is MGHRA, CDR2 YSYEKL. CDR3 DNA sequence: TGCGCCAGCAGCCAAGTCGGAGACAGCCAAGAGACCCAGTACTTC. This codes for CASSQVGDSQETQYF.

In its sample, this clonotype was seen many times. J is TRBJ1-5 and V is TRBV6-5, with D hard to call. The CDR3 runs to 14 residues. From germline, CDR1 is MNHEY and CDR2 SVGAGI. Trimming took 3 bases from V and 5 from J, leaving 11 bases between them. CDR3 amino acids: CASSYRRDDQPQHF. CDR3 nucleotides: TGTGCCAGCAGTTATAGGAGGGATGATCAGCCCCAGCATTTT.

Remarks on this clonotype: Just one base apart from a much larger clone, this may be a read error. The CDR3 reads CSASDRGSVEPQHF. CDR3 coding DNA: TGCAGTGCTTCGGACAGGGGGAGCGTAGAGCCCCAGCATTTT. This chain connects TRBV20-1 to TRBJ1-5; 10 bases line up with TRBD1. V lost 5 bases, J lost 8 bases, and 9 bases stayed unmatched. Germline V gene sequence: CDR1 DFQATT, CDR2 SNEGSKA (reference sequence). This CDR3 has 14 residues.

This clonotype came up many times. V usage is TRBV5-1 and J usage is TRBJ2-3; D is unclear. The V and J ends lost 3 bases and 7 bases respectively, with 12 bases between them. This CDR3 region has 13 residues. CDR1 SGHRS and CDR2 YFSETQ come from the germline V gene. The CDR3 DNA is TGCGCCAGCAGCTCGACCCGAGAGAATACGCAGTATTTT. Protein product: CASSSTRENTQYF. Variable domain in full (rest from reference TRBV5-1 and TRBJ2-3): KAGVTQTPRYLIKTRGQQVTLSCSPISGHRSVSWYQQTPGQGLQFLFEYFSETQRNKGNFPGRFSGRQFSNSRSEMNVSTLELGDSALYLCASSSTRENTQYFGPGTRLTVL.

This clonotype was seen only a few times. This chain connects TRBV5-6 to TRBJ1-1, with 9 positions matching TRBD1. This CDR3 spans 16 amino acids. V lost 0 bases and J lost 3; bases outside the gene matches: 6. The germline gives CDR1 SGHDT, CDR2 YYEEEE. The CDR3: CASSLGTGAGDTEAFF. The CDR3, as DNA: TGTGCCAGCAGCTTGGGGACAGGGGCCGGGGACACTGAAGCTTTCTTT.

The sample holds many counts of this clonotype. This chain links TRBV4-1 with TRBJ2-5, with 7 bases fitting TRBD2. The CDR3 contains 16 residues. Per the germline V gene, CDR1 is MGHRA and CDR2 is YSYEKL. J gave up 2 bases and V 0 bases, and 6 bases lay outside the gene matches. CDR3 loop: CASSQDLGGGQETQYF. As DNA, the CDR3 is TGCGCCAGCAGCCAAGATCTTGGCGGGGGACAAGAGACCCAGTACTTC.

This clonotype occurred many times. Here the CDR3 DNA reads TGCGCCAGCAGCTTAATCGGGGCCGGGGAGCTGTTTTTT. This translates into CASSLIGAGELFF. V usage is TRBV5-1 and J usage is TRBJ2-2; possibly TRBD2 for D (5 bases). The ends were cut back, 2 bases at V and 6 bases at J, with 8 bases in the middle. CDR3 size: 13 residues. Germline V gene data show CDR1 as SGHRS and CDR2 as YFSETQ.

This clonotype has a count of ten or more. The chain has TRBV20-1 and TRBJ2-3; the D is unclear. The CDR3 sequence is 16 residues long. Germline V gives CDR1 DFQATT, CDR2 SNEGSKA (reference sequence). Trimming took off 3 bases at V and 0 bases at J, with 16 bases between the two ends. CDR3 sequence reads: CSASLWTGSSTDTQYF. DNA for the CDR3: TGCAGTGCTAGCCTCTGGACGGGTTCTAGCACAGATACGCAGTATTTT.

This clonotype has at least ten counts. The CDR3 sequence: CASSSPGLGSYEQYF. The CDR3 bases are TGTGCCAGCAGCTCACCGGGACTAGGGTCCTACGAGCAGTACTTC. The rearrangement links TRBV13 to TRBJ2-7; 8 positions match TRBD2. The CDR3 has 15 amino acids. Germline CDR1 reads PRHDT; CDR2 reads FYEKMQ (reference sequence). V trimming: 4 bases; J trimming: 1 base; junction bases outside the gene matches: 6.

Ten or more counts support this clonotype. The V and J genes are TRBV5-1 and TRBJ1-2, with D unresolved. The germline V and J ends were trimmed by 4 bases and 0 bases, with 16 bases remaining between them. Germline V gene lookup returns CDR1 SGHRS and CDR2 YFSETQ. The CDR3 contains 16 residues. The CDR3 is CASSLELQQSNYGYTF. In DNA, the CDR3 is TGCGCCAGCAGCCTGGAGTTACAGCAGTCTAACTATGGCTACACCTTC.

In this sample, this clonotype turned up a few times. The rearrangement uses TRBV20-1 and TRBJ2-3; 9 bases align to TRBD2. V was pared by 4 bases and J by 0 bases, with 8 bases of the junction left unmatched. The CDR3 has 16 residues. Germline V gene data show CDR1 as DFQATT and CDR2 as SNEGSKA (reference sequence). CDR3 sequence (DNA): TGCAGTGCTACCTACCGTAGCGGGGGAAGCACAGATACGCAGTATTTT. The encoded protein is CSATYRSGGSTDTQYF.

Ten or more counts support this clonotype. The genes are TRBV11-2 and TRBJ2-1; TRBD1 is a possible D gene (5 bases). Per germline, CDR1 SGHAT and CDR2 FQNNGV. V shed 1 base and J shed 14 bases, with 18 bases lying between them. The CDR3 has 14 amino acids. The CDR3 region has the DNA TGTGCCAGCAGCTTAGTCCCACAGACAGTAAGAAAGTTCTTC. Protein product: CASSLVPQTVRKFF. The variable domain in full, with the rest retrieved from reference TRBV11-2 and TRBJ2-1, is EAGVAQSPRYKIIEKRQSVAFWCNPISGHATLYWYQQILGQGPKLLIQFQNNGVVDDSQLPKDRFSAERLKGVDSTLKIQPAKLEDSAVYLCASSLVPQTVRKFFGPGTRLTVL.

This clonotype has just a few counts. This chain connects TRBV12-3 or TRBV12-4 to TRBJ1-5; TRBD1 matches at 7 bases. The CDR3 loop spans 13 amino acids. The V and J ends lost 5 bases and 5 bases, in that order; junction bases with no gene match: 3. The CDR3 sequence is CASSPGQYQPQHF. For the CDR3, the DNA is TGTGCCAGCAGTCCGGGACAGTATCAGCCCCAGCATTTT.

This clonotype was counted at least ten times. This rearrangement joins TRBV5-1 to TRBJ2-4, with D perhaps TRBD1 or TRBD2 (5 bases each). Trimming left V 1 base short and J 8 bases short, with 16 bases between. The length of the CDR3 is 15 residues. Germline V lookup: CDR1 SGHRS, CDR2 YFSETQ. The CDR3 is CASSLNPGTADIQYF. In DNA form, the CDR3 reads TGCGCCAGCAGCTTGAACCCCGGGACGGCTGACATTCAGTACTTC.

This clonotype was observed many times. This chain links TRBV20-1 with TRBJ1-2; 8 bases match TRBD1. CDR3 length equals 14 residues. The V gene end was trimmed by 6 bases and the J gene end by 8 bases; junction bases not matched to a gene: 14. Germline-derived CDR1 and CDR2 are DFQATT and SNEGSKA (reference sequence). In DNA form, the CDR3 reads TGCAGTGCGACGACAGGGGAGGTCTTGTTCGGCTACACCTTC. Protein product: CSATTGEVLFGYTF.

In this sample, this clonotype turned up many times. V usage is TRBV12-3 or TRBV12-4 and J usage is TRBJ2-3, with unresolved D. V dropped 8 bases and J dropped 0 bases, with 3 bases sitting between them. The CDR3 runs 11 residues. CDR3 in DNA: TGTGCCAGCGGCAGCACAGATACGCAGTATTTT. Amino acids: CASGSTDTQYF.

There are many counts of this clonotype. The chain recombines TRBV28 with TRBJ2-7; 9 nucleotides agree with TRBD2. The CDR3 has 14 residues. J lost 7 bases, V lost 5 bases, and 9 bases had no gene match. Germline V gene data show CDR1 as MDHEN and CDR2 as SYDVKM. CDR3 coding DNA: TGTGCCAGCAGTCTCTGGCGGGGGGGCCATGAGCAGTACTTC. This encodes CASSLWRGGHEQYF.

This clonotype was detected ten times or more. The CDR3 nucleotides are TGTGCCAGCAGCCCGGACAGGGGTAACACTGAAGCTTTCTTT. This sequence encodes CASSPDRGNTEAFF. The chain joins TRBV3-1 to TRBJ1-1, with 9 bases aligning to TRBD1. This CDR3 contains 14 residues. J gave up 2 bases and V 4 bases, and 2 bases lay outside the gene matches. The germline CDR1 and CDR2 sequences are LGHDT and YNNKEL (reference sequence).

Many counts were recorded for this clonotype. The rearrangement uses TRBV6-5 and TRBJ2-7; possibly TRBD1 or TRBD2 for D (5 bases each). This CDR3 contains 18 residues. Germline V gene lookup returns CDR1 MNHEY and CDR2 SVGAGI. V was shortened by 0 bases and J by 3 bases, with 21 bases between the two germline ends. In DNA, the CDR3 is TGTGCCAGCAGTTACTCGCCTAAAGTACTGGGGGTAATCTACGAGCAGTACTTC. It encodes CASSYSPKVLGVIYEQYF.